This T cell receptor beta chain was documented in a study of blood T cell repertoires in COVID-19. Note on this clone: The DNA is left out, because the CDR3 cannot be placed on it with certainty; the CDR3 is given as TCRdb lists it.

Germline lookup yields CDR1 SGDLS and CDR2 YYNGEE. The CDR3 has 15 amino acids, counting both end residues. Measured with immunoSEQ multiplex PCR; TCRdb has only the in-frame clones, and not every one. Here the sample spans around 230,000 clones, approximately 83% being singletons. Specimen: peripheral blood. The source of this sequence is a man aged 35-49 years with acute or convalescent COVID-19. The chain couples TRBV9 to TRBJ1-2. CDR3 sequence: CASSVGGSDFRGYTF.